This TCR beta chain was recovered during a study of cytomegalovirus exposure and HLA in healthy donors. Overall study results and limits: A few chains linked to CMV were shown in vitro to be specific for CMV antigens.

The table came from immunoSEQ multiplex PCR; TCRdb's copy has only in-frame clones and leaves some out. The data contain around 50,000 clones, 94% of them seen just once; the ten biggest clones take up 7.8%. Notes on this clone: Its specificity is unknown.

The specimen was PBMCs. The receptor comes from a woman between 18 and 29 years old in good health and CMV-seropositive.

The DNA for the CDR3 is TGTGCCAGCAGCAGAGGAGGGACAGCTAACTATGGCTACACCTTC. Protein product: CASSRGGTANYGYTF. The genes are TRBV11-2 and TRBJ1-2, with 7 bases lining up with TRBD1. V trimming: 5 bases; J trimming: 0 bases; junction bases outside the gene matches: 6. In germline, CDR1 is SGHAT, CDR2 FQNNGV. The CDR3 extends over 15 amino acids.